This passage covers 14 T cell receptor beta chains from one sample sequenced in a study of cytomegalovirus exposure and HLA in healthy donors. Primers for the PCR totalled 60 Vbeta and 13 Jbeta. Profiled with immunoSEQ multiplex PCR; TCRdb holds only in-frame clones, not every one. The sample includes under 150,000 clones, approximately 82% of them seen just once. Sequencing was performed on PBMCs. Every receptor here comes from a man younger than 40 in good health and CMV-seropositive.

The genes are TRBV28 and TRBJ2-3, with D perhaps matching TRBD1 (6 bases). The V gene's germline CDR1 is MDHEN and CDR2 SYDVKM. Between the trimmed V and J ends, which lost 8 bases and 2 bases, there was a span of 17 bases. The CDR3 is 15 amino acids. The CDR3 is CASGTPGESTDTQYF. CDR3 DNA sequence: TGTGCCAGCGGCACACCAGGGGAATCCACAGATACGCAGTATTTT.

J is TRBJ2-7 and V is TRBV28; TRBD2 matches 7 bases. The CDR3 totals 14 residues. CDR1 is MDHEN and CDR2 is SYDVKM in the germline V gene. Trimming cost V 6 bases and J 2 bases; bases outside gene matches: 7. CDR3 region: CASSPLGGTYEQYF. The CDR3 DNA reads as TGTGCCAGCAGCCCTTTGGGGGGGACCTACGAGCAGTACTTC.

V is TRBV29-1 and J is TRBJ2-1; 8 bases are shared with TRBD1. Germline V gene lookup returns CDR1 SQVTM and CDR2 ANQGSEA. J was trimmed by 5 bases and V by 7 bases; bases with no gene match: 7. This CDR3 spans 13 amino acids. CDR3: CSEATGGHNEQFF. The CDR3 DNA is TGCAGCGAGGCCACAGGGGGTCACAATGAGCAGTTCTTC.

This CDR3 is CATSSSTSGRSADTQYF. The DNA for the CDR3 is TGTGCCACCAGCAGCTCGACTAGCGGGAGGTCGGCAGATACGCAGTATTTT. The chain uses TRBV15 and TRBJ2-3, with TRBD2 identical over 13 bases. The CDR3 extends over 17 amino acids. The V and J ends lost 3 bases and 4 bases, in that order; junction bases with no gene match: 7. Looked up from germline, CDR1 is LNHNV and CDR2 is YYDKDF (reference sequence).

The chain carries TRBV11-3 and TRBJ1-5; no clear D gene. This CDR3 has 13 residues. Germline V gene data show CDR1 as SGHNT and CDR2 as YENEEA. The ends were cut back, 5 bases at V and 6 bases at J, with 11 bases in the middle. CDR3 coding DNA: TGTGCCAGCAGCCGAGGCTATGGTCAGCCCCAGCATTTT. It encodes CASSRGYGQPQHF.

V and J are TRBV18 and TRBJ1-1, with D possibly matching TRBD1 (6 bases). Germline V gene data show CDR1 as KGHSH and CDR2 as LQKENI. CDR3 size: 16 residues. Trimming removed 5 bases at V and 5 bases at J, with 21 bases between. CDR3 DNA: TGTGCCAGCTCAGCAAATATAGACAGGAAGAGGACTGAAGCTTTCTTT. Its translation is CASSANIDRKRTEAFF.

V usage is TRBV7-6 and J usage is TRBJ1-1; D gene uncertain. Trimming removed 1 base from V and 6 bases from J, with 12 bases in between. This CDR3 has 14 amino acids. Germline V CDR1 and CDR2: SGHVS, FNYEAQ. The CDR3 reads CASSLDIYSAEAFF. The CDR3 nucleotides read TGTGCCAGCAGCTTAGATATTTACAGTGCTGAAGCTTTCTTT.

In its sample, this clone was seen many times. V and J are TRBV10-3 and TRBJ2-6; possibly TRBD2 for D (5 bases). Germline V gives CDR1 ENHRY, CDR2 SYGVKD. Trimming cost V 10 bases and J 2 bases, with 9 bases left between them. The CDR3 is 13 amino acids. The CDR3 DNA follows: TGTGCCACTGCGGGCGCTGGGGCCAACGTCCTGACTTTC. This sequence encodes CATAGAGANVLTF.

This clone has only a few counts. J is TRBJ1-2 and V is TRBV19, with D tentatively TRBD1 (5 bases). Germline V gene data show CDR1 as LNHDA and CDR2 as SQIVND (reference sequence). The V end was cut by 7 bases, the J end by 4 bases, with 16 bases between. The CDR3 consists of 14 residues. The CDR3 reads CASNPGGVGYGYTF. The DNA for the CDR3 is TGTGCCAGTAACCCCGGGGGGGTCGGCTATGGCTACACCTTC.

The rearrangement uses TRBV30 and TRBJ2-7, with 7 bases aligning to TRBD2. The germline V gene encodes CDR1 GTSNPN and CDR2 SVGIG (reference sequence). This CDR3 comprises 14 residues. V lost 3 bases and J lost 7; bases outside the gene matches: 12. The CDR3 DNA follows: TGTGCCTGGAGGCTTGGACTAGGGGTTGGGGAGCAGTACTTC. As protein: CAWRLGLGVGEQYF.

A word on this clone: Relative to the germline gene, one junction end is altered; a read error may explain this. The chain links TRBV11-2 to TRBJ2-3, with 8 bases aligning to TRBD2. Germline CDR1 reads SGHAT; CDR2 reads FQNNGV. The CDR3 runs to 17 residues. Here the CDR3 DNA reads TGTGCCAGCAGCCTAGATACACTAGCGGATTACACAGATACGCAGTATTTT. It is translated as CASSLDTLADYTDTQYF.

This sequence joins TRBV27 and TRBJ2-3; perhaps TRBD2 as D (6 bases). The V gene lost 7 bases and the J gene lost 9 bases, with 17 bases spanning the gap. This CDR3 has 13 amino acids. The germline V gene encodes CDR1 MNHEY and CDR2 SMNVEV (reference sequence). CDR3 coding DNA: TGTGCCAGCACCATTTTCAGTGGGGGGACGCAGTATTTT. Translating gives CASTIFSGGTQYF.

Details on this clone: Other DNA sequences within the sample encode an identical CDR3. The gene calls are TRBV27 and TRBJ2-7; TRBD2 matches 11 bases. Germline V gene lookup returns CDR1 MNHEY and CDR2 SMNVEV (reference sequence). The CDR3 is 16 amino acids. The V segment lost 6 bases and the J segment 2 bases; nucleotides outside the gene matches: 9. The CDR3 loop is CASSLELAGAAYEQYF. The CDR3 region has the DNA TGTGCCAGCAGCTTAGAACTAGCGGGGGCTGCCTACGAGCAGTACTTC.

The sample holds a few counts of this clone. This rearrangement joins TRBV4-2 to TRBJ2-7; no definite D call. Per germline, CDR1 LGHNA and CDR2 YNFKEQ. The CDR3 is made up of 15 amino acids. V was shortened by 1 base and J by 1 base, with 11 bases between the two germline ends. The CDR3: CASSQARLDSYEQYF. CDR3 DNA sequence: TGTGCCAGCAGCCAAGCTAGGCTAGATTCCTACGAGCAGTACTTC.